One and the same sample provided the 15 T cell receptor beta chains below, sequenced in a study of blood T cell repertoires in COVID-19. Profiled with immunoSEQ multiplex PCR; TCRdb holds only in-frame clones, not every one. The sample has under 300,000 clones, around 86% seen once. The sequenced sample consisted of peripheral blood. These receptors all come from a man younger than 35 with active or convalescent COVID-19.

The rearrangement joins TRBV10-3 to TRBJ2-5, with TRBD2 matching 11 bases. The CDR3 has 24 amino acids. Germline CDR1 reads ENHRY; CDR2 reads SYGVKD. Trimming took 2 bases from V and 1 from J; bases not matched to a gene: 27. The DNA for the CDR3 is TGTGCCATCAGTGAGCAACCGCGACTAGCGGGGCCCTCGTTCCCACCCGGGTTCCAAGAGACCCAGTACTTC. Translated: CAISEQPRLAGPSFPPGFQETQYF.

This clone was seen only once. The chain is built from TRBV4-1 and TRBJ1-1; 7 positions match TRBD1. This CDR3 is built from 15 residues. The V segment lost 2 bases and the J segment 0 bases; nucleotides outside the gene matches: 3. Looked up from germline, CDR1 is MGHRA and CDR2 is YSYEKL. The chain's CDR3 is CASSQQTGMNTEAFF. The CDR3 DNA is TGCGCCAGCAGCCAACAGACAGGGATGAACACTGAAGCTTTCTTT.

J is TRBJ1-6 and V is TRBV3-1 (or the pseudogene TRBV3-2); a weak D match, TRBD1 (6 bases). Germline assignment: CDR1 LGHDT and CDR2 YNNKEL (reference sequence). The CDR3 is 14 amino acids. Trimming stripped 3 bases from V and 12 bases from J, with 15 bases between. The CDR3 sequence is CASSQARQDQPLHF. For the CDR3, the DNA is TGTGCCAGCAGCCAGGCTAGACAGGATCAACCCCTCCACTTT.

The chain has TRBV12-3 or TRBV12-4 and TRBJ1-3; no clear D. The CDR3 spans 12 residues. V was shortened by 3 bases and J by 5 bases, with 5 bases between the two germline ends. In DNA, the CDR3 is TGTGCCAGCAGTTTTACTCGAAACACCATATATTTT. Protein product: CASSFTRNTIYF.

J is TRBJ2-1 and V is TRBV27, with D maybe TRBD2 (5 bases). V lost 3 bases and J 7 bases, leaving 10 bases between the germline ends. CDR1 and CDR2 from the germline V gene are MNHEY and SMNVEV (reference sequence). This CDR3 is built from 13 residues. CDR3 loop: CASSFPGLNEQFF. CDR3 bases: TGTGCCAGCAGTTTCCCCGGACTTAATGAGCAGTTCTTC.

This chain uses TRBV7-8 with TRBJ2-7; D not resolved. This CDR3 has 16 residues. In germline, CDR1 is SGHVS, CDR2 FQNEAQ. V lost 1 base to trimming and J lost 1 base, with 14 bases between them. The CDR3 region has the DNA TGTGCCAGCAGCTTAGACTGGGCTTTCTCTTCCTACGAGCAGTACTTC. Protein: CASSLDWAFSSYEQYF.

As DNA, the CDR3 is TGTGCCAGCAGCGCTTTTAGCACAGATACGCAGTATTTT. Translating gives CASSAFSTDTQYF. The chain uses TRBV9 and TRBJ2-3; no reliable D call. Germline CDR1 SGDLS, CDR2 YYNGEE. Trimming removed 3 bases from V and 0 bases from J, with 5 bases in between. The CDR3 spans 13 residues.

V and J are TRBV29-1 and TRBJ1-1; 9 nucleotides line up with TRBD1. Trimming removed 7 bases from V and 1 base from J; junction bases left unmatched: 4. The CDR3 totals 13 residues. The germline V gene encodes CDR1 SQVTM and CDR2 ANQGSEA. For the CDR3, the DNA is TGCAGCGGACGGGACAGGGAGAACACTGAAGCTTTCTTT. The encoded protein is CSGRDRENTEAFF.

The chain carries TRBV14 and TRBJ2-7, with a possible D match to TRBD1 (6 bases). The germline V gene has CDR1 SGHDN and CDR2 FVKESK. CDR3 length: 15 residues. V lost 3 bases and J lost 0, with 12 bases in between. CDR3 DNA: TGTGCCAGCAGCCATAGGCAAGGGGGCTCCTACGAGCAGTACTTC. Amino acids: CASSHRQGGSYEQYF.

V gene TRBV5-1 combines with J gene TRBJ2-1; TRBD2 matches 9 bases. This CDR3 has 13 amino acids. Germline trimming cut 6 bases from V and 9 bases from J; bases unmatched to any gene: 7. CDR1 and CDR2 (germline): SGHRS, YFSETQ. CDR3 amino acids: CASTGREGLEQFF. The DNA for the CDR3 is TGCGCCAGCACCGGGCGGGAGGGCCTTGAGCAGTTCTTC.

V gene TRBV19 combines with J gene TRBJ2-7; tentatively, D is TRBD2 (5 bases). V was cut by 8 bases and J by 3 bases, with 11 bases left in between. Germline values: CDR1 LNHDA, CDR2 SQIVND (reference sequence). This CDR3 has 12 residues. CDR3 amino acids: CASSQRDYEQYF. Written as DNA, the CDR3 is TGTGCCAGTTCTCAACGGGACTACGAGCAGTACTTC.

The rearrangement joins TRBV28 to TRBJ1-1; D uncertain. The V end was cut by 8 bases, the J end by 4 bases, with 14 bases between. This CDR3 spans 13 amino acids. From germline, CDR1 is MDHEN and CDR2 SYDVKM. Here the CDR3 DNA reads TGTGCCAGCTTCGGGGAAGTGGGCACTGAAGCTTTCTTT. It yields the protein CASFGEVGTEAFF.

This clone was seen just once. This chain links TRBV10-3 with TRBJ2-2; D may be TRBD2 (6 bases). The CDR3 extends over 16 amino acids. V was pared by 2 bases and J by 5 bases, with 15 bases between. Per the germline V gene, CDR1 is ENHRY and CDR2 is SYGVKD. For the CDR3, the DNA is TGTGCCATCAGTGAGCGGCGGGGCCTTGGAACCGGGGAGCTGTTTTTT. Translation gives CAISERRGLGTGELFF.

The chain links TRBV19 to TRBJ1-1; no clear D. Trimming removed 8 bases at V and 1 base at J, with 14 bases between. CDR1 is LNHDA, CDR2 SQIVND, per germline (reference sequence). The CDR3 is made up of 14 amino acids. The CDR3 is CASCPGTSNTEAFF. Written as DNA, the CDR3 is TGTGCCAGTTGTCCGGGAACGTCGAACACTGAAGCTTTCTTT.

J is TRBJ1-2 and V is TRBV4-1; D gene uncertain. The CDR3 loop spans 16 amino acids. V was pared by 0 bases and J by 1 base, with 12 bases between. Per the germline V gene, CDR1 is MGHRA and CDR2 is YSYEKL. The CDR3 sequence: CASSQDRGPINYGYTF. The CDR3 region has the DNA TGCGCCAGCAGCCAAGATCGAGGGCCGATTAACTATGGCTACACCTTC.